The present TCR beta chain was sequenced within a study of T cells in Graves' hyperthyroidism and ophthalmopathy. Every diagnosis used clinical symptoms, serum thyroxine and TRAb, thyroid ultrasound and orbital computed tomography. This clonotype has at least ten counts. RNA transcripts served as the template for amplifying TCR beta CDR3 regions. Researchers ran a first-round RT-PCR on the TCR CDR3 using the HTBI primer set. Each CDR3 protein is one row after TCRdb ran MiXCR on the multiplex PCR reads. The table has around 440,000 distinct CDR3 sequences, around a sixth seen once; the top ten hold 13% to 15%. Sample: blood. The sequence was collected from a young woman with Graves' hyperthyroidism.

The CDR3 DNA sequence: TGTGCCAGCAGCCAAGAGCTACAGGCGCCAAACTACGAGCAGTACTTC. Translated, it gives CASSQELQAPNYEQYF. V is TRBV4-2 and J is TRBJ2-7, with D tentatively TRBD1 (5 bases). The CDR3 extends over 16 amino acids. Germline V gene data show CDR1 as LGHNA and CDR2 as YNFKEQ. V dropped 0 bases and J dropped 3 bases, with 15 bases sitting between them.